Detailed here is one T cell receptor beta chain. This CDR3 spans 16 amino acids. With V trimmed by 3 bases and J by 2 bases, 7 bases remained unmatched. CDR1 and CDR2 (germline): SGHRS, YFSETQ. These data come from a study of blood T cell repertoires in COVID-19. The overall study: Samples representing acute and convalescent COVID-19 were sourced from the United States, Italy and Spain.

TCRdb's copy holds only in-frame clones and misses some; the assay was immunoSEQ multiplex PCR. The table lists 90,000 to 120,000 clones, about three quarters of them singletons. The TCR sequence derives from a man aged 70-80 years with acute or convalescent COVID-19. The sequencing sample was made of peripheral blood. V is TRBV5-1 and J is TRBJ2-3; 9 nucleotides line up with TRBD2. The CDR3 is CASSSRLAENTDTQYF. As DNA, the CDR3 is TGCGCCAGCAGCTCACGACTAGCGGAGAACACAGATACGCAGTATTTT. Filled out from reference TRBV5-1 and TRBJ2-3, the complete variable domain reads KAGVTQTPRYLIKTRGQQVTLSCSPISGHRSVSWYQQTPGQGLQFLFEYFSETQRNKGNFPGRFSGRQFSNSRSEMNVSTLELGDSALYLCASSSRLAENTDTQYFGPGTRLTVL.